This T cell receptor (beta chain) was documented in a study of blood T cells in healthy people across ages (dated by TCRdb to between 2014 and 2017). Regarding the study in general: Template switching captured roughly one uniquely barcoded TCR beta cDNA molecule per two T cells in model experiments. To track age-related changes in TCR beta repertoire diversity, the study relied on deep sequencing normalized with unique cDNA molecular identifiers. Four age groups were formed from the donors: young (average approximately 15 years), middle-aged (roughly 38), aged (about 62) and long-lived (around 82). To avoid experimental bias, donors of different ages were spread randomly across the sequencing lanes. Using the same blood draw, the study looked at two additional independent replicas of 1 million unique cDNA reads for two donors, one aged 18 to 29 and the other aged 80 or older.

Study-level results and caveats: Total diversity estimates from one million sequenced T cells were considered lower bounds and underestimates. There was a strong correlation between observed TCR beta diversity and the percentage of naive T cells measured by flow cytometry. The long-lived group showed more naive CD4+ T cells, fewer expanded clones and increased TCR diversity than the aged group, suggesting age selection. Because the CMV infection status of the donors was unknown, age-related changes in expanded clonotypes may potentially have been confounded. Since profiling was done on bulk unsorted PBMCs, naive and antigen-experienced compartments could not be conclusively compared. As age increased, observed TCR beta diversity per million T cells dropped in a roughly linear way, and a significant reduction was already evident by age 40.

The library was built by means of 5' RACE. The sample was run on an Illumina HiSeq 2500. A second PCR of roughly 6 to 12 cycles was performed with a sample-barcoded 5' primer and a J-beta primer mix. A unique molecular identifier was introduced onto each TCR beta cDNA molecule by a template-switch 5' adaptor carrying 12 random nucleotides. Each sample yielded at least 3 million CDR3-containing paired-end reads. All of the RNA was converted into first-strand cDNA using the Mint cDNA synthesis kit, with a TRBC-specific oligonucleotide serving as the primer. Following uracil-DNA glycosylase treatment, a first 18-cycle PCR with universal primers M1SS and BC2_uni_R was performed on all cDNA. Turning to the authors' computational methods: For normalization, 1 million high-quality reads, each with a distinct molecular identifier, were randomly selected from each sample. Reads with shared molecular identifiers were discarded instead of being binned into consensus sequences. MiTCR, run with a Q25 quality threshold and the strictest error-elimination algorithm, handled CDR3 identification, clonotype clustering and error correction. A nonparametric unseen species model with Euler transformation was used to estimate lower-bound total TCR beta diversity. TCRdb reprocessed the public reads (quality trimming at Q25 with fastp, clone calling with MiXCR) and kept in-frame beta chains. Duplicate CDR3 protein sequences are folded into a single record with the most common DNA and genes. What appears here as the V and J calls and clone size reflects TCRdb's work, not the paper's. This sample gives over 1.5 million distinct CDR3 sequences in total; 49% of them show up just once. 2% to 2.5% of the sample is taken by the ten largest.

A remark on this clonotype: The antigen it recognizes is unknown. No base quality information exists; no much larger clone differs at one position.

Donors were around 37 systemically healthy Caucasian individuals from Russia aged roughly 6 to 90 years. Each donor gave ten milliliters of peripheral blood, collected into EDTA-treated Vacutainer tubes. Ficoll-Paque density-gradient centrifugation was used to isolate PBMCs, with at least 6 million obtained per sample. Trizol reagent was used to extract total RNA from the PBMCs, yielding at least 5.5 micrograms per sample. For every donor, an aliquot of PBMCs went through flow cytometry to measure the percentages of naive CD45RAhigh/CD27high T cells. The material sequenced was blood. The TCR sequence derives from a woman aged 40 to 50 in good health.

This receptor carries the CDR3 CSAGTSGGLENIQYF. The sequenced DNA is TGCAGTGCCGGAACTAGCGGGGGCCTTGAAAACATTCAGTACTTC. The chain links TRBV20-1 with TRBJ2-4, and 11 junctional nucleotides match TRBD2. According to the germline V gene (reference sequence), CDR1 reads DFQATT and CDR2 reads SNEGSKA. Here V drops 6 bases and J drops 5 bases, and the junction holds 9 bases not matched to any gene. The CDR3 sequence holds 15 residues, the cysteine and phenylalanine included. Kept here is only the CDR3 DNA, which spans 45 bases and is read in frame from base 1.